What follows describes a single T cell receptor beta chain. Its antigen is unknown. Measured with immunoSEQ multiplex PCR; TCRdb has only the in-frame clones, and not every one. The repertoire includes 150,000 to 190,000 clones, approximately 90% of them detected once, and over 1.5% sits in the top ten. These data belong to a study of T cell responses to AZD1222 COVID-19 vaccine. Study-wide results and limits: There were mostly white British donors and more females than males, and clonal diversity was possibly underestimated. Unmutated regions of variants are reportedly targeted by nearly half of spike-specific TCRs. An increase in Spike-specific TCR breadth and depth was observed after two AZD1222 doses.

V lost 3 bases to trimming and J lost 0 bases, with 9 bases between them. The CDR3 sequence is 15 residues long. Germline V lookup: CDR1 SNHLY, CDR2 FYNNEI. Sequenced material: peripheral blood, taken on day 0 of AZD1222 vaccination. This sequence was found in an adult in good health. The chain carries TRBV2 and TRBJ1-3; D not certain. CDR3 nucleotides: TGTGCCAGCAGTGAGATGCGGAGCTCTGGAAACACCATATATTTT. It translates to CASSEMRSSGNTIYF.